A single sample is the source of the 28 T cell receptor beta chains below, sequenced in a study of blood T cells in healthy people across ages. A second PCR, run for roughly 7 to 12 cycles, used a sample-barcoded 5' primer plus a J-beta primer mix. Each CDR3 protein is one row after TCRdb ran MiXCR on the 5' RACE reads. The profile shows some 1 million distinct CDR3 sequences, 40% to 55% of them singletons. Sequenced: blood. The receptor source for this set is an older woman in good health.

The gene calls are TRBV20-1 and TRBJ2-7; a possible D gene is TRBD2 (5 bases). CDR3 size: 13 residues. V was clipped by 6 bases and J by 0 bases, with 12 bases between them. The germline gives CDR1 DFQATT, CDR2 SNEGSKA (reference sequence). Written as DNA, the CDR3 is TGCAGTGCCCGGAGGCCTAGCTCCTACGAGCAGTACTTC. Protein sequence: CSARRPSSYEQYF.

This clonotype was counted between two and nine times. The rearrangement uses TRBV14 and TRBJ2-5, with D perhaps TRBD2 (6 bases). The J call is in doubt because the DNA end fits TRBJ2-7 better. This CDR3 is 14 amino acids long. CDR1 SGHDN and CDR2 FVKESK come from the germline V gene. The CDR3 region has the DNA TGTGCCAGCAGCCAAGACCTGGGACTCTTCGAGCAGTACTTC. Amino acids: CASSQDLGLFEQYF.

The chain has TRBV6-1 and TRBJ2-3; 11 bases agree with TRBD2. From germline, CDR1 is MNHNS and CDR2 SASEGT. The trim removed 6 bases at V and 5 bases at J, leaving 19 bases unmatched. The CDR3 covers 19 residues. Written as DNA, the CDR3 is TGTGCCAGCAGCCAGGGTCTAGCGGGAGGATCCTGGAGAGGAGATACGCAGTATTTT. It encodes CASSQGLAGGSWRGDTQYF.

The chain employs TRBV20-1 and TRBJ2-7; 9 bases line up with TRBD1. Germline CDR1 and CDR2: DFQATT and SNEGSKA (reference sequence). J gave up 4 bases and V 4 bases, and 5 bases lay outside the gene matches. The CDR3 loop spans 13 amino acids. CDR3 in DNA: TGCAGTGCTATCACAGGGGGCAGGTACGAGCAGTACTTC. Its translation: CSAITGGRYEQYF.

The rearrangement links TRBV11-1 to TRBJ2-4; TRBD2 is a possible D gene (5 bases). Per the germline V gene, CDR1 is SGHAT and CDR2 is FQDESV (reference sequence). V dropped 2 bases and J dropped 8 bases, with 7 bases sitting between them. This CDR3 comprises 12 residues. The CDR3 bases are TGTGCCAGCAGCTTAACGGAGGACATTCAGTACTTC. It is translated as CASSLTEDIQYF.

The V gene is TRBV29-1, the J gene TRBJ1-2; D gene uncertain. With 4 bases removed from V and 2 bases from J, the gap between germline ends came to 8 bases. CDR3 length: 12 amino acids. The germline gives CDR1 SQVTM, CDR2 ANQGSEA. CDR3 region: CSVVVSNYGYTF. The CDR3 bases are TGCAGCGTTGTGGTCTCCAACTATGGCTACACCTTC.

The rearrangement joins TRBV28 to TRBJ2-5; the D gene is possibly TRBD2 (5 bases). Germline V gene lookup returns CDR1 MDHEN and CDR2 SYDVKM. V was trimmed by 6 bases and J by 2 bases, leaving 16 bases between them. The CDR3 totals 15 residues. The CDR3: CASSNIRERQETQYF. DNA of the CDR3: TGTGCCAGCAGCAACATCCGGGAAAGGCAAGAGACCCAGTACTTC.

The chain couples TRBV20-1 to TRBJ2-2, with D possibly being TRBD2 (6 bases). This CDR3 contains 16 residues. Germline CDR1 and CDR2: DFQATT and SNEGSKA (reference sequence). Deletions cut 2 bases from V and 1 base from J, with 14 bases between. This CDR3 is CSARPSGRWNTGELFF. CDR3 coding DNA: TGCAGTGCTAGACCCAGCGGGCGTTGGAACACCGGGGAGCTGTTTTTT.

This chain links TRBV12-3 or TRBV12-4 with TRBJ1-6; 10 bases match TRBD1. With 4 bases clipped from V and 10 bases from J, the junction kept 7 bases outside the gene matches. The CDR3 has 15 residues. This chain's CDR3 is CASSSTGGWGSPLHF. The CDR3 DNA reads as TGTGCCAGCAGTTCGACAGGGGGCTGGGGATCACCCCTCCACTTT.

This clonotype was recorded many times. This chain links TRBV3-1 with TRBJ2-5; the D gene is possibly TRBD1 (5 bases). V was shortened by 4 bases and J by 1 base, with 16 bases between the two germline ends. Germline V CDR1 and CDR2: LGHDT, YNNKEL (reference sequence). This CDR3 region has 16 residues. The CDR3 DNA is TGTGCCAGCAGCCCCCACTCGACAGTAGTCCAAGAGACCCAGTACTTC. It yields the protein CASSPHSTVVQETQYF.

The chain links TRBV29-1 to TRBJ2-1, with 10 bases aligning to TRBD1. Germline V gene data show CDR1 as SQVTM and CDR2 as ANQGSEA. Trimming took 7 bases from V and 3 from J; bases not matched to a gene: 6. CDR3 length: 14 amino acids. The CDR3 DNA reads as TGCAGCGCCGGGGACAGGGGTAACTACAATGAGCAGTTCTTC. Translated, it gives CSAGDRGNYNEQFF.

The gene calls are TRBV29-1 and TRBJ2-7; 7 positions agree with TRBD1. There are 15 residues in the CDR3. V lost 4 bases, J lost 7 bases, and 16 bases stayed unmatched. The germline CDR1 and CDR2 sequences are SQVTM and ANQGSEA. The CDR3 region has the DNA TGCAGCGTTGTGTCCTTAACAGGGGCGGCCTGTGAGCAGTACTTC. Amino acids: CSVVSLTGAACEQYF.

This clonotype was observed at least ten times. V usage is TRBV29-1 and J usage is TRBJ2-1; D remains unclear. The germline gives CDR1 SQVTM, CDR2 ANQGSEA. CDR3 length equals 10 residues. V was clipped by 5 bases and J by 5 bases, with 4 bases between them. CDR3 in amino acids: CSVLDNEQFF. The DNA of the CDR3 is TGCAGCGTTTTAGACAATGAGCAGTTCTTC.

The chain combines TRBV9 with TRBJ2-7; weak D call: TRBD2 (6 bases). CDR1 is SGDLS and CDR2 is YYNGEE in the germline V gene. This CDR3 region has 15 residues. Deletions cut 0 bases from V and 3 bases from J, with 13 bases between. The CDR3 reads CASSVGGRESYEQYF. The CDR3 region has the DNA TGTGCCAGCAGCGTAGGCGGACGGGAGAGCTACGAGCAGTACTTC.

Ten or more counts support this clonotype. The chain links TRBV7-6 to TRBJ2-5; possibly TRBD1 or TRBD2 for D (6 bases each). The CDR3 contains 13 residues. In germline, CDR1 is SGHVS, CDR2 FNYEAQ. V was clipped by 2 bases and J by 12 bases, with 16 bases between them. CDR3 in DNA: TGTGCCAGCAGCTTAAAGGAGGGGGGAACGGAGTACTTC. This codes for CASSLKEGGTEYF.

The chain links TRBV12-3 or TRBV12-4 to TRBJ1-2, with a weak D call TRBD1 (5 bases). This CDR3 is 14 amino acids long. The germline V and J ends were trimmed by 9 bases and 8 bases, with 22 bases remaining between them. The chain's CDR3 is CASFRGGVDSGYTF. The CDR3, as DNA: TGTGCCAGTTTTCGGGGGGGAGTCGATTCCGGCTACACCTTC.

This chain joins TRBV3-1 and TRBJ2-5; no definite D call. Trimming shortened V by 0 bases and J by 9 bases, and 23 bases separated the two germline ends. Per the germline V gene, CDR1 is LGHDT and CDR2 is YNNKEL (reference sequence). The CDR3 has 17 residues. CDR3 DNA: TGTGCCAGCAGCCAAGATGTGGGCAGACCCCTCCTTCCGGCCCAGTACTTC. It specifies CASSQDVGRPLLPAQYF.

The genes are TRBV3-1 and TRBJ2-5; D might be TRBD2 (7 bases). CDR1 is LGHDT, CDR2 YNNKEL, per germline (reference sequence). V gave up 10 bases and J gave up 4 bases, with 13 bases separating them. CDR3 length: 12 residues. This chain's CDR3 is CATERGGETQYF. The CDR3, as DNA: TGTGCCACCGAAAGGGGGGGAGAGACCCAGTACTTC.

This rearrangement joins TRBV12-3 or TRBV12-4 to TRBJ2-1; a weak D match, TRBD2 (6 bases). This CDR3 is built from 16 residues. V shed 2 bases and J shed 6 bases, with 17 bases lying between them. The CDR3 DNA sequence: TGTGCCAGCAGTTTACCCGGGAGTCCCGGTCTCAATGAGCAGTTCTTC. Translated: CASSLPGSPGLNEQFF.

The genes are TRBV19 and TRBJ1-6; 7 bases match TRBD1. Germline loops: CDR1 LNHDA, CDR2 SQIVND (reference sequence). V shed 3 bases and J 9 bases; nucleotides not matched to a gene: 5. The CDR3 covers 14 residues. The chain's CDR3 is CASSITGVGSPLHF. The CDR3 region has the DNA TGTGCCAGTAGTATCACAGGGGTCGGTTCACCCCTCCACTTT.

The chain uses TRBV3-1 and TRBJ2-1, with D maybe TRBD2 (6 bases). The ends were cut back, 2 bases at V and 4 bases at J, with 18 bases in the middle. The CDR3 runs to 17 residues. CDR1 is LGHDT, CDR2 YNNKEL, per germline (reference sequence). The CDR3 nucleotides are TGTGCCAGCAGCCAAACAACCACCCTAGCGCTTTACAATGAGCAGTTCTTC. As protein: CASSQTTTLALYNEQFF.

A remark on this clonotype: This may be a read error, as it is one base from a much larger clone. The chain carries TRBV7-9 and TRBJ2-3, with TRBD2 identical over 7 bases. V was clipped by 6 bases and J by 9 bases; unmatched bases: 6. This CDR3 spans 12 amino acids. Germline assignment: CDR1 SEHNR and CDR2 FQNEAQ (reference sequence). The CDR3 DNA reads as TGTGCCAGCAGGCGACGAGCGGGAACGCAGTATTTT. This encodes CASRRRAGTQYF.

V and J are TRBV12-3 or TRBV12-4 and TRBJ2-7; D remains ambiguous. V gave up 1 base and J gave up 0 bases, with 10 bases separating them. The CDR3 sequence is 15 residues long. For the CDR3, the DNA is TGTGCCAGCAGTTTAGTGGACCCAAGCTCCTACGAGCAGTACTTC. Protein product: CASSLVDPSSYEQYF.

This sequence joins TRBV9 and TRBJ2-2; D may be TRBD1 (6 bases). The V gene lost 3 bases and the J gene lost 4 bases, with 10 bases spanning the gap. This CDR3 region has 14 residues. In germline, CDR1 is SGDLS, CDR2 YYNGEE. The DNA for the CDR3 is TGTGCCAGCAGCGCGGGACAAACCACCGGGGAGCTGTTTTTT. Translation gives CASSAGQTTGELFF. Drawing the rest from reference TRBV9 and TRBJ2-2, the complete variable domain is DSGVTQTPKHLITATGQRVTLRCSPRSGDLSVYWYQQSLDQGLQFLIQYYNGEERAKGNILERFSAQQFPDLHSELNLSSLELGDSALYFCASSAGQTTGELFFGEGSRLTVL.

This clonotype was observed a handful of times. The V call is TRBV7-8, the J call TRBJ1-4; the D gene is possibly TRBD1 (6 bases). The germline gives CDR1 SGHVS, CDR2 FQNEAQ. The CDR3 consists of 13 residues. Trimming stripped 6 bases from V and 6 bases from J, with 11 bases between. CDR3 loop: CASRGAGDEKLFF. The CDR3, as DNA: TGTGCCAGCAGGGGGGCAGGGGATGAAAAACTGTTTTTT.

This clonotype occurred a few times. The CDR3 sequence: CASSVIRGQEQYF. For the CDR3, the DNA is TGTGCCAGCAGTGTCATAAGGGGGCAAGAGCAGTACTTC. The V and J genes are TRBV2 and TRBJ2-7; TRBD1 matches at 7 bases. The CDR3 is made up of 13 amino acids. V lost 4 bases and J lost 7; bases outside the gene matches: 7. Per germline, CDR1 SNHLY and CDR2 FYNNEI.

In nucleotides, the CDR3 is TGTGCCAGCAGTTCCCTCGCGCACAATGAGCAGTTCTTC. Its protein is CASSSLAHNEQFF. The genes are TRBV6-5 and TRBJ2-1; D is unclear. CDR3 length: 13 amino acids. Looked up from germline, CDR1 is MNHEY and CDR2 is SVGAGI. The V end lost 4 bases, the J end lost 5 bases, and 9 bases lay between the germline ends.

In DNA form, the CDR3 reads TGTGCCAGCAGCCCTTCCCTAGCGGGAGTTGCCTACGAGCAGTACTTC. Translation: CASSPSLAGVAYEQYF. V is TRBV4-2 and J is TRBJ2-4; 10 bases match TRBD2. The end of the DNA fits TRBJ2-7 better, so the J call may be wrong. The V gene's germline CDR1 is LGHNA and CDR2 YNFKEQ. This CDR3 has 16 amino acids.